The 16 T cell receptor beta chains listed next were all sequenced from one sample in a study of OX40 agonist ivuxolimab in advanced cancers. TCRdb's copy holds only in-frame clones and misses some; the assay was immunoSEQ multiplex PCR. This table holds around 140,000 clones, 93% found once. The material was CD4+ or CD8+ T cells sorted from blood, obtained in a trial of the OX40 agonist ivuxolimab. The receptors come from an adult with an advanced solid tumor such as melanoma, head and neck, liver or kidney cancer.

The CDR3 sequence is CASRHIQGTEAFF. CDR3 coding DNA: TGTGCAAGTCGCCACATCCAGGGAACTGAAGCTTTCTTT. The chain carries TRBV12-2 and TRBJ1-1; TRBD1 is taken as the D call from the table, unchecked against the DNA. TRBV12-2 is a pseudogene segment. CDR3 length: 13 residues.

This CDR3 reads CASSQEAGNEQFF. CDR3 DNA: TGCGCCAGCAGCCAAGAAGCCGGTAATGAGCAGTTCTTC. V gene TRBV4-3 combines with J gene TRBJ2-1; no firm D call. The germline CDR1 and CDR2 sequences are LGHNA and YSLEER. The V gene lost 0 bases and the J gene lost 7 bases, with 7 bases spanning the gap. This CDR3 region has 13 residues.

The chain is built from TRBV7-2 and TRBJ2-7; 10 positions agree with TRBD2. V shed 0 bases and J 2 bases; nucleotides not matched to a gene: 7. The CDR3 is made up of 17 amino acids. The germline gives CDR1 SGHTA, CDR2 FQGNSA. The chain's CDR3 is CASSLAPSGSGAYEQYF. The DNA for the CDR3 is TGTGCCAGCAGCTTAGCCCCTAGCGGGAGTGGTGCCTACGAGCAGTACTTC.

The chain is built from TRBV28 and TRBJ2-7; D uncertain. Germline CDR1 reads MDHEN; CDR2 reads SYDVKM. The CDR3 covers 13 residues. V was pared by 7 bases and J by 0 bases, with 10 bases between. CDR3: CASTIDNSYEQYF. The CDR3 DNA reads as TGTGCCAGCACCATAGACAACTCCTACGAGCAGTACTTC.

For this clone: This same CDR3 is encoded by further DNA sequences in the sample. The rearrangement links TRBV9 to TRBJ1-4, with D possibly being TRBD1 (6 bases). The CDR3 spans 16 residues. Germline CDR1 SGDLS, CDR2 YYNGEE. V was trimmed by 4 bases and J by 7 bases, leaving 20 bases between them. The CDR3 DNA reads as TGTGCCAGCAGCTTAGGGGGGCGGGCGGAGGGTGAAAAACTGTTTTTT. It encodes CASSLGGRAEGEKLFF. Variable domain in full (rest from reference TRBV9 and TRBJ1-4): DSGVTQTPKHLITATGQRVTLRCSPRSGDLSVYWYQQSLDQGLQFLIQYYNGEERAKGNILERFSAQQFPDLHSELNLSSLELGDSALYFCASSLGGRAEGEKLFFGSGTQLSVL.

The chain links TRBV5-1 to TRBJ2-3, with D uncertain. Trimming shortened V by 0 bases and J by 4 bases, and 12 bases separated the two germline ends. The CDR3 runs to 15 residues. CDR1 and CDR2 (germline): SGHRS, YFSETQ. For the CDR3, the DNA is TGCGCCAGCAGCTTGGCAGCTCAGTCAGCAGATACGCAGTATTTT. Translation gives CASSLAAQSADTQYF.

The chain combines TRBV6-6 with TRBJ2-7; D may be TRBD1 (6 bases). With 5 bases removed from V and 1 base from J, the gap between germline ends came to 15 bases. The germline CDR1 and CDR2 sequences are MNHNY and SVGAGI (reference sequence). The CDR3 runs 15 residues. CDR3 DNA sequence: TGTGCCAGCAGTCTGAGGGCAGGGGCATCCTACGAGCAGTACTTC. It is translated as CASSLRAGASYEQYF.

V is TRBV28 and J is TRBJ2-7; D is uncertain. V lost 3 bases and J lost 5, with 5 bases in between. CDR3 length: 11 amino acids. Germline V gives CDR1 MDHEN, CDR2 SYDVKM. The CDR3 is CASSLFDEQYF. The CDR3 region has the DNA TGTGCCAGCAGTTTGTTTGACGAGCAGTACTTC. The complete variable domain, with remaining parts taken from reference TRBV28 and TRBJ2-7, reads DVKVTQSSRYLVKRTGEKVFLECVQDMDHENMFWYRQDPGLGLRLIYFSYDVKMKEKGDIPEGYSVSREKKERFSLILESASTNQTSMYLCASSLFDEQYFGPGTRLTVT.

This CDR3 is CASSLATGDRSGNTIYF. The CDR3 region has the DNA TGTGCCAGCTCACTCGCTACAGGGGATCGCTCTGGAAACACCATATATTTT. V and J are TRBV18 and TRBJ1-3, with 7 bases identical to TRBD1. The CDR3 spans 17 residues. J was trimmed by 0 bases and V by 4 bases; bases with no gene match: 9. Germline CDR1 reads KGHSH; CDR2 reads LQKENI.

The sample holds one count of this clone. The CDR3 is CASSFFGTGNEKLFF. The CDR3 DNA reads TGTGCCAGCAGCTTTTTTGGGACAGGGAATGAAAAACTGTTTTTT. This chain connects TRBV5-4 to TRBJ1-4; the match to TRBD1 covers 9 bases. In germline, CDR1 is SGHNT, CDR2 YYREEE (reference sequence). The CDR3 length is 15 residues. J gave up 5 bases and V 2 bases, and 4 bases lay outside the gene matches.

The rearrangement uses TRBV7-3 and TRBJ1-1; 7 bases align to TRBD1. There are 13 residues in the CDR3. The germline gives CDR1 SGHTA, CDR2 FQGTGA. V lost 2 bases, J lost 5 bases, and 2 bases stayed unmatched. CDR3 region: CASSLDRATEAFF. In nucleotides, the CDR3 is TGTGCCAGCAGCTTAGACAGGGCTACTGAAGCTTTCTTT.

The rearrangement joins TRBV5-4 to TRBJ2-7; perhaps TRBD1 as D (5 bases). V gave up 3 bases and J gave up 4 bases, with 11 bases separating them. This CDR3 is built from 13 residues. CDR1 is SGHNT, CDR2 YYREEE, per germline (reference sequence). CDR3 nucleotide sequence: TGTGCCAGCAGCTGGGGTCGGACATACGAGCAGTACTTC. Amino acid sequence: CASSWGRTYEQYF.

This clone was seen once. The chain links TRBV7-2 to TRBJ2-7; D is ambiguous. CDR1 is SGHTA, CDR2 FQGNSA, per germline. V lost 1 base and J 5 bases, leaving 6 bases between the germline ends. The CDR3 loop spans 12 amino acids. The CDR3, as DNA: TGTGCCAGCAGCTTAGACGGCCACGAGCAGTACTTC. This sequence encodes CASSLDGHEQYF.

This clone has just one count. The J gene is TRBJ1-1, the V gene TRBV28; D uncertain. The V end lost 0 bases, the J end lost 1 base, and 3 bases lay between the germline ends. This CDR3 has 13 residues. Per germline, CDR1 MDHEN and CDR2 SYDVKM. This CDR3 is CASSLWANTEAFF. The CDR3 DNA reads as TGTGCCAGCAGTTTATGGGCGAACACTGAAGCTTTCTTT.

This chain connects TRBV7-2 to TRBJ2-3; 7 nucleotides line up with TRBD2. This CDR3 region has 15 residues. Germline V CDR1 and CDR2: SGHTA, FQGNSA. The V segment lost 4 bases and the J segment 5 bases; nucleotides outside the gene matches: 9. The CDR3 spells CASSWREGPGDTQYF. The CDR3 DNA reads TGTGCCAGCAGCTGGAGGGAGGGCCCGGGAGATACGCAGTATTTT.

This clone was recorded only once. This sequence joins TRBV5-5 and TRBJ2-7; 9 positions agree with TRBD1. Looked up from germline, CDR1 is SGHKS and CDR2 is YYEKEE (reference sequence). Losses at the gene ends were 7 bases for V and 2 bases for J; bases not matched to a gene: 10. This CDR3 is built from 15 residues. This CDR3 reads CASREGDRVAYEQYF. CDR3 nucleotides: TGTGCCAGCCGGGAAGGGGACAGGGTGGCCTACGAGCAGTACTTC.